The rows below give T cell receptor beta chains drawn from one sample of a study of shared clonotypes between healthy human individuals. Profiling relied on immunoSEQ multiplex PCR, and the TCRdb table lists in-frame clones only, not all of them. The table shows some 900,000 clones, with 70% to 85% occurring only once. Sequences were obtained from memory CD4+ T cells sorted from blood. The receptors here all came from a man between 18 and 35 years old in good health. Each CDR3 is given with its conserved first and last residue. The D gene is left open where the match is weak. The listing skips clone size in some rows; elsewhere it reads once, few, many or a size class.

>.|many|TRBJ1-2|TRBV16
TGTGCCAGCAGCCAATCGGGGACCTATGGCTACACCTTC
CASSQSGTYGYTF
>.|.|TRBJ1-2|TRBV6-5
TGTGCCAGCAGCCCGGGGGGGCTGGGTGGCTACACCTTC
CASSPGGLGGYTF
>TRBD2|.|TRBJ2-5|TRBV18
TGTGCCAGCTCACTATCGACTAGCGGGATCGGAGAGACCCAGTACTTC
CASSLSTSGIGETQYF
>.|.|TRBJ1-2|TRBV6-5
TGTGCCAGCAGTTATCCGGGCGGGGTGGCCTATGGCTACACCTTC
CASSYPGGVAYGYTF
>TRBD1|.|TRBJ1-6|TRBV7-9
TGTGCCAGCAGCCCAGGGGGGGCCCATTCACCCCTCCACTTT
CASSPGGAHSPLHF
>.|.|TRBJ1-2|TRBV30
TGTGCCTGGAGTGCAACGACAGGATGGGGTGGCTACACCTTC
CAWSATTGWGGYTF
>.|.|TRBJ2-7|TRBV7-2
TGTGCCAGCAGCAGGGATCAAGGCTACGAGCAGTACTTC
CASSRDQGYEQYF
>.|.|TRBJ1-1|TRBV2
TGTGCCAGCCGGCTTGAGGGACTATGGGGCACTGAAGCTTTCTTT
CASRLEGLWGTEAFF
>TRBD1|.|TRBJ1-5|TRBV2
TGTGCCAGCAGTCCGGGACAGCTTAATCAGCCCCAGCATTTT
CASSPGQLNQPQHF
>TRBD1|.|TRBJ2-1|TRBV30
TGTGCCTGGAGTGGGACAGGGAATGAGCAGTTCTTC
CAWSGTGNEQFF
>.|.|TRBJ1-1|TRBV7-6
TGTGCCAGCAGCTCCTACAGGGAACGTGGCGCTGAAGCTTTCTTT
CASSSYRERGAEAFF
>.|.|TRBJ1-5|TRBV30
TGTGCCTGGAGTGGGGACATCGGCAATCAGCCCCAGCATTTT
CAWSGDIGNQPQHF
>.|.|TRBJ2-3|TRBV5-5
TGTGCCAGCAGCTTGGGCGGGATAGGGGATACGCAGTATTTT
CASSLGGIGDTQYF
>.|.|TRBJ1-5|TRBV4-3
TGCGCCAGCAGCCAAGGACTACATCTGGGCAATCAGCCCCAGCATTTT
CASSQGLHLGNQPQHF
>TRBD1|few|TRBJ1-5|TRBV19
TGTGCCAGTAGTCACCGGGACAGGGGTTATCAGCCCCAGCATTTT
CASSHRDRGYQPQHF
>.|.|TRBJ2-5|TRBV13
TGTGCCAGCAGCTTAGGGCGTAGCGCGGAGACCCAGTACTTC
CASSLGRSAETQYF
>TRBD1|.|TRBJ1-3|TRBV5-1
TGCGCCAGCAGCCCCGGGACAGGCCCTGGAAACACCATATATTTT
CASSPGTGPGNTIYF
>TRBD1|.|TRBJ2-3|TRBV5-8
TGTGCCAGCAGCCGTGGACAGGGTCGCACAGATACGCAGTATTTT
CASSRGQGRTDTQYF
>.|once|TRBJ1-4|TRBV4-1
TGCGCCAGCAGACCCATTTTTAGTCGGTCGAATGAAAAACTGTTTTTT
CASRPIFSRSNEKLFF
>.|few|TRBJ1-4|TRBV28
TGTGCCAGCAGTTTACAGAGACCAACTAATGAAAAACTGTTTTTT
CASSLQRPTNEKLFF
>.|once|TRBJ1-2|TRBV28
TGTGCCAGCAGTTTAAGGACAGTCTATGGCTACACCTTC
CASSLRTVYGYTF
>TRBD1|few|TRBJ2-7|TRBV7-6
TGTGCCAGCAGCTCCCGGGCCCCGGGACAGGGACTATCCGAGCAGTACTTC
CASSSRAPGQGLSEQYF
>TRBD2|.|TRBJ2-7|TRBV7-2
TGTGCCAGCGGTTTAGCGGGAGGTACCCACGAGCAGTACTTC
CASGLAGGTHEQYF
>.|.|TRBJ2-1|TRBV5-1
TGCGCCAGCAGCAGAGTTGGGGGAGACAATGAGCAGTTCTTC
CASSRVGGDNEQFF
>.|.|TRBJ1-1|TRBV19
TGTGCCAGTAGTATTAGGGGCGGGTCGAACCCTGAAGCTTTCTTT
CASSIRGGSNPEAFF
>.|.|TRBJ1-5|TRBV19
TGTGCCAGTAGTACTCCAGGTGGGAAAGGAACCCAGCCCCAGCATTTT
CASSTPGGKGTQPQHF
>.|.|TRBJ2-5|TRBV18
TGTGCCAGCTCACCGCTATCGGGGACTCAAGAGACCCAGTACTTC
CASSPLSGTQETQYF
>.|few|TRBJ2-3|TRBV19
TGTGCCAGTAGTACGGCCTCCTACAGGACAGATACGCAGTATTTT
CASSTASYRTDTQYF
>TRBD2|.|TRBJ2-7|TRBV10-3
TGTGCCATCAGTGAGTCAACGGCGGGAGGACGCTACGAGCAGTACTTC
CAISESTAGGRYEQYF
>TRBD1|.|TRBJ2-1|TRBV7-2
TGTGCCAGCAGCCCGGGGGACAGGCAATACAATGAGCAGTTCTTC
CASSPGDRQYNEQFF
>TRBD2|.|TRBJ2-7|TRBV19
TGTGCCAGTAGTATTCGTCAAGGGACTAGCGGCTCCTACGAGCAGTACTTC
CASSIRQGTSGSYEQYF
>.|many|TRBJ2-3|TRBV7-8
TGTGCCAGCAGCCCAGGGACTAGCACAGATACGCAGTATTTT
CASSPGTSTDTQYF
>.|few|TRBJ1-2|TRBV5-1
TGCGCCAGCACCCGGGGGGAAGGGAACTATGGCTACACCTTC
CASTRGEGNYGYTF
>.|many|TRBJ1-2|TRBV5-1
TGCGCCAGCAGCTTTAACGGGGTGGGCTATGGCTACACCTTC
CASSFNGVGYGYTF
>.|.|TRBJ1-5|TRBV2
TGTGCCAGCTCCCGAGAGAAACAGAACAATCAGCCCCAGCATTTT
CASSREKQNNQPQHF
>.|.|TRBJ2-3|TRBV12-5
TGTGCTACTGGAATATCCAGCACAGATACGCAGTATTTT
CATGISSTDTQYF
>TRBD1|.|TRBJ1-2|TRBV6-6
TGTGCCAGCGCGCCAGGGACAGGACTTTATGGCTACACCTTC
CASAPGTGLYGYTF
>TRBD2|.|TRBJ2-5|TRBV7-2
TGTGCCAGCAGCTTAGAAATTCGGCGGGGAGGGGCCGAGACCCAGTACTTC
CASSLEIRRGGAETQYF
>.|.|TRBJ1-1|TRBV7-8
TGTGCCAGCAGCTCGCAGGGGAACACTGAAGCTTTCTTT
CASSSQGNTEAFF
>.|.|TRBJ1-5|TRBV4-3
TGCGCCAGCAGCCAAATGCATTATAGCAATCAGCCCCAGCATTTT
CASSQMHYSNQPQHF
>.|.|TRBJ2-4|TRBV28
TGTGCCAGCAGTCCTCTCGGGGTAGCGGCTAAAAACATTCAGTACTTC
CASSPLGVAAKNIQYF
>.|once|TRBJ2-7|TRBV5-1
TGCGCCAGCAGCACGCTTCCCGGTGGAGGGGGCAGAACCTACGAGCAGTACTTC
CASSTLPGGGGRTYEQYF
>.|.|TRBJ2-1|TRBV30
TGTGCCTGGAGCCGGGACTCACGAAACAATGAGCAGTTCTTC
CAWSRDSRNNEQFF
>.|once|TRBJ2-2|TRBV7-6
TGTGCCAGCAGCCTGCTCCCGGGACTGACCGGGGAGCTGTTTTTT
CASSLLPGLTGELFF
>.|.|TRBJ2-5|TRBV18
TGTGCCAGCTCCCAGTTAGGGTATCAAGAGACCCAGTACTTC
CASSQLGYQETQYF
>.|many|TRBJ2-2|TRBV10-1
TGCGCCAGCAGTGAGAGGTTAAACACCGGGGAGCTGTTTTTT
CASSERLNTGELFF
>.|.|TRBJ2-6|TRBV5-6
TGTGCCAGCAGCTTTGTCGGGGCCACTTCCTCTGGGGCCAACGTCCTGACTTTC
CASSFVGATSSGANVLTF
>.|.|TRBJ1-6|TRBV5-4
TGTGCCAGCAGCTACCCTACAGGATCACCCCTCCACTTT
CASSYPTGSPLHF
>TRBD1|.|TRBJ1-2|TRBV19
TGTGCCAGTAGAAGGACAGGAGCGGGGTATGGCTACACCTTC
CASRRTGAGYGYTF
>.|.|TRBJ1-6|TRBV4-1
TGCGCCAGCAGCCAAAGTCCACGGGATGTATATTCACCCCTCCACTTT
CASSQSPRDVYSPLHF
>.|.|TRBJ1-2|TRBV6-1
TGTGCCAGCAGTGACACGCCAAGGCAGGGAGTCTACACCTTC
CASSDTPRQGVYTF
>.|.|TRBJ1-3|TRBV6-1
TGTGCCAGCAGTGAAGGACACGGCTCTGGAAACACCATATATTTT
CASSEGHGSGNTIYF
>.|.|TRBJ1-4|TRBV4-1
TGCGCCAGCAGCCAAGCCGGGGCGTCTAATGAAAAACTGTTTTTT
CASSQAGASNEKLFF
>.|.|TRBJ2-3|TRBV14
TGTGCCAGCAGCCAAGGCAACACAGATACGCAGTATTTT
CASSQGNTDTQYF
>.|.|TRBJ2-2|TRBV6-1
TGTGCCAGCGTTGGGGGCAGGGTAGCCGGGGAGCTGTTTTTT
CASVGGRVAGELFF
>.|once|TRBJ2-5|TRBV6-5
TGTGCCAGCCGACGACGGGAGACCCAGTACTTC
CASRRRETQYF
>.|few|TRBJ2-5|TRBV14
TGTGCCAGCAGCCCCTTGGGGGTTGTCCAAGAGACCCAGTACTTC
CASSPLGVVQETQYF
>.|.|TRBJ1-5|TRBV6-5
TGTGCCAGCAGCACAGGGATGGGTCAGCCCCAGCATTTT
CASSTGMGQPQHF
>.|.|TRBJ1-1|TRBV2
TGTGCCAGCAGTGAGTGGACTGAAGCTTTCTTT
CASSEWTEAFF